The rows below give T cell receptor beta chains drawn from one sample of a study of T cell responses to AZD1222 COVID-19 vaccine. TCRdb keeps only in-frame clones here, not all; method: immunoSEQ multiplex PCR. This sample has about 180,000 clones, with more than 70% found just once. The sample here was peripheral blood, taken 28 days after the second AZD1222 dose. The receptors shown here come from an adult who received the AZD1222 COVID-19 vaccine. Both conserved end residues are part of each CDR3. D genes are given only for firm matches. Clone size is not always given. Where it is, it says once, few, many or a class for expanded clones.

D	size	V	J	DNA	CDR3
.	.	TRBV29-1	TRBJ2-7	TGCAGCGTGGGGGACGCAGACGAGCAGTACTTC	CSVGDADEQYF
.	few	TRBV28	TRBJ2-1	TGTGCCAGCACCGAGGGGGGGACGGAAAATGAGCAGTTCTTC	CASTEGGTENEQFF
.	.	TRBV6-5	TRBJ2-2	TGTGCCAGCAGTTACGGGTGGGCCGGGGAGCTGTTTTTT	CASSYGWAGELFF
TRBD2	.	TRBV7-9	TRBJ2-1	TGTGCCAGCAGCTCGACCGGGACTAGCTTCTATGAGCAGTTCTTC	CASSSTGTSFYEQFF
TRBD2	.	TRBV11-2	TRBJ2-1	TGTGCCAGCAGTTCCCGGGGCGGGGGCAATGAGCAGTTCTTC	CASSSRGGGNEQFF
.	.	TRBV28	TRBJ2-7	TGTGCCAGCAGCCTACAGCGCGAGCAGTACTTC	CASSLQREQYF
.	.	TRBV4-2	TRBJ1-2	TGTGCCAGCAGCCAAGATGGGAGCGGACAGAGAAACTATGGCTACACCTTC	CASSQDGSGQRNYGYTF
.	few	TRBV7-3	TRBJ1-1	TGTGCCAGCAGCGCCCACATGAACACTGAAGCTTTCTTT	CASSAHMNTEAFF
TRBD1	.	TRBV27	TRBJ2-1	TGTGCCAGCACCGAACGGGGACAGGGAAAGGGGTACAATGAGCAGTTCTTC	CASTERGQGKGYNEQFF
.	.	TRBV19	TRBJ2-3	TGTGCCACTCTCCCCCAGGGCACAGATACGCAGTATTTT	CATLPQGTDTQYF
.	.	TRBV21-1	TRBJ1-1	TGTGCCAACCATCGGAGGAACACTGAAGCTTTCTTT	CANHRRNTEAFF
TRBD2	.	TRBV7-9	TRBJ2-1	TGTGCCAGCACCCTCCTGTCGACGAGCGGGAGTTGGAACAATGAGCAGTTCTTC	CASTLLSTSGSWNNEQFF